Listed here are 16 T cell receptor beta chains from one sample, sequenced in a study of T cells in Graves' hyperthyroidism and ophthalmopathy. Researchers amplified the TCR beta CDR3 regions from RNA transcripts. First-round RT-PCR with HTBI primers amplified the TCR CDR3 region. TCRdb re-called the multiplex PCR reads through MiXCR, storing one row per CDR3 protein. The sample has some 370,000 distinct CDR3 sequences; roughly 17% are singletons. The sequenced sample was blood. The receptors were sampled from a woman aged 25 to 45 with Graves' hyperthyroidism that later progressed to Graves' ophthalmopathy.

This clonotype has ten or more counts. V and J are TRBV3-1 and TRBJ1-6; 8 bases fit TRBD1. With 8 bases clipped from V and 8 bases from J, the junction kept 8 bases outside the gene matches. Germline V gene data show CDR1 as LGHDT and CDR2 as YNNKEL (reference sequence). This CDR3 spans 14 amino acids. As DNA, the CDR3 is TGTGCCAGCGGTGACCAGGGGGCAGATTCACCCCTCCACTTT. Translating gives CASGDQGADSPLHF.

This clonotype was counted ten times or more. The V call is TRBV6-5, the J call TRBJ2-1, with D uncertain. The CDR3 contains 12 residues. V dropped 4 bases and J dropped 4 bases, with 5 bases sitting between them. From germline, CDR1 is MNHEY and CDR2 SVGAGI. The CDR3 nucleotides read TGTGCCAGCAGTTTCGAGTACAATGAGCAGTTCTTC. It translates to CASSFEYNEQFF.

The V gene is TRBV18, the J gene TRBJ2-5; 7 nucleotides line up with TRBD1. The V segment lost 4 bases and the J segment 2 bases; nucleotides outside the gene matches: 7. Per germline, CDR1 KGHSH and CDR2 LQKENI. The CDR3 consists of 15 residues. The CDR3 region has the DNA TGTGCCAGCTCACAAGGGAGACAGGGTCAAGAGACCCAGTACTTC. Its translation is CASSQGRQGQETQYF.

This clonotype was counted at least ten times. The chain recombines TRBV5-1 with TRBJ2-7; D not resolved. The germline V and J ends were trimmed by 0 bases and 2 bases, with 9 bases remaining between them. Germline V gives CDR1 SGHRS, CDR2 YFSETQ. The CDR3 consists of 14 residues. The chain's CDR3 is CASSLVGPPYEQYF. In DNA, the CDR3 is TGCGCCAGCAGCTTGGTAGGGCCACCCTACGAGCAGTACTTC.

This clonotype has only a few counts. The chain joins TRBV18 to TRBJ2-3, with a tentative D call TRBD1 (5 bases). V gave up 3 bases and J gave up 0 bases, with 10 bases separating them. This CDR3 contains 15 residues. Germline-derived CDR1 and CDR2 are KGHSH and LQKENI. The CDR3 nucleotides read TGTGCCAGCTCACCTCAGGGATTTAGCACAGATACGCAGTATTTT. Its protein is CASSPQGFSTDTQYF.

This clonotype was seen a handful of times. The CDR3 DNA reads TGCGCCAGCAGCCGGGAGGACAGGACGAATGAAAAACTGTTTTTT. Translating gives CASSREDRTNEKLFF. The J gene is TRBJ1-4, the V gene TRBV4-1; 7 positions match TRBD1. The germline V gene has CDR1 MGHRA and CDR2 YSYEKL. The CDR3 is 15 residues long. Germline trimming cut 4 bases from V and 5 bases from J; bases unmatched to any gene: 7.

This clonotype was detected many times. The chain combines TRBV9 with TRBJ2-7; D gene unclear. Trimming left V 7 bases short and J 6 bases short, with 14 bases between. The CDR3 contains 12 residues. Germline V gives CDR1 SGDLS, CDR2 YYNGEE. CDR3 coding DNA: TGTGCCAGCGGCCCTAGTTTGACCGAGCAGTACTTC. Protein product: CASGPSLTEQYF. The whole variable domain, filled in from reference TRBV9 and TRBJ2-7, reads DSGVTQTPKHLITATGQRVTLRCSPRSGDLSVYWYQQSLDQGLQFLIQYYNGEERAKGNILERFSAQQFPDLHSELNLSSLELGDSALYFCASGPSLTEQYFGPGTRLTVT.

In its sample, this clonotype was seen many times. The J gene is TRBJ2-1, the V gene TRBV11-2, with D perhaps TRBD2 (5 bases). With 2 bases removed from V and 5 bases from J, the gap between germline ends came to 13 bases. The germline gives CDR1 SGHAT, CDR2 FQNNGV. The CDR3 has 15 residues. Written as DNA, the CDR3 is TGTGCCAGCAGCTTACAGTCTTTCGGGGACAATGAGCAGTTCTTC. It translates to CASSLQSFGDNEQFF.

At least ten counts were recorded for this clonotype. The V and J genes are TRBV5-8 and TRBJ2-5, with TRBD2 as a possible D gene (6 bases). Germline V lookup: CDR1 SGHTS, CDR2 YDEGEE. The CDR3 extends over 16 amino acids. Trimming shortened V by 0 bases and J by 5 bases, and 17 bases separated the two germline ends. CDR3 sequence reads: CASSLGEADVRETQYF. DNA for the CDR3: TGTGCCAGCAGCTTGGGGGAGGCGGACGTCCGCGAGACCCAGTACTTC.

This clonotype was seen only a few times. The junction differs from germline at one of its ends, possibly a read error. The chain combines TRBV10-3 with TRBJ2-2; D possibly corresponds to TRBD1 (6 bases). CDR3 length: 17 amino acids. Germline V CDR1 and CDR2: ENHRY, SYGVKD. The CDR3 reads CAISESLQGSWTGELVF. CDR3 nucleotides: TGTGCCATCAGTGAGTCGTTACAGGGATCCTGGACCGGGGAGCTGGTTTTT.

The chain carries TRBV5-5 and TRBJ2-5, with D maybe TRBD2 (5 bases). This CDR3 has 15 amino acids. Trimming shortened V by 4 bases and J by 1 base, and 14 bases separated the two germline ends. Germline V gene sequence: CDR1 SGHKS, CDR2 YYEKEE (reference sequence). CDR3 protein: CASSLVSGLQETQYF. The CDR3 region has the DNA TGTGCCAGCAGCCTGGTGAGCGGTCTCCAAGAGACCCAGTACTTC. Full variable domain (outside the CDR3, taken from reference TRBV5-5 and TRBJ2-5): DAGVTQSPTHLIKTRGQQVTLRCSPISGHKSVSWYQQVLGQGPQFIFQYYEKEERGRGNFPDRFSARQFPNYSSELNVNALLLGDSALYLCASSLVSGLQETQYFGPGTRLLVL.

The chain has TRBV2 and TRBJ2-5, with TRBD1 matching over 8 bases. Trimming removed 4 bases from V and 9 bases from J; junction bases left unmatched: 7. The CDR3 totals 13 residues. CDR1 is SNHLY, CDR2 FYNNEI, per germline. The CDR3, as DNA: TGTGCCAGCAGTGGACAGGGGTCATCGGCCCAGTACTTC. Its protein product is CASSGQGSSAQYF.

There are many counts of this clonotype. The chain joins TRBV29-1 to TRBJ2-5; possible D gene TRBD1, 6 bases. V lost 4 bases and J 2 bases, leaving 11 bases between the germline ends. CDR3 size: 13 residues. Germline CDR1 is SQVTM and CDR2 is ANQGSEA. The CDR3 sequence: CSVALGQQETQYF. The CDR3 nucleotides are TGCAGCGTTGCCCTCGGACAGCAAGAGACCCAGTACTTC.

This sequence joins TRBV6-1 and TRBJ2-7, with no clear D. V lost 3 bases and J 5 bases, leaving 17 bases between the germline ends. Germline V gene data show CDR1 as MNHNS and CDR2 as SASEGT. The CDR3 covers 15 residues. In nucleotides, the CDR3 is TGTGCCAGCAGTGACGGCGGAGCAGTCCGGGACGAGCAGTACTTC. It encodes CASSDGGAVRDEQYF.

The gene calls are TRBV6-1 and TRBJ2-7; TRBD2 is a possible D gene (5 bases). V shed 2 bases and J shed 0 bases, with 8 bases lying between them. This CDR3 is 14 amino acids long. Germline V gives CDR1 MNHNS, CDR2 SASEGT. The CDR3 spells CASSERGSSYEQYF. CDR3 nucleotides: TGTGCCAGCAGTGAACGGGGATCCTCCTACGAGCAGTACTTC.

In its sample, this clonotype was seen many times. CDR3 region: CSVGQGWDNEQFF. CDR3 nucleotides: TGCAGCGTTGGGCAGGGTTGGGACAATGAGCAGTTCTTC. This chain links TRBV29-1 with TRBJ2-1; possibly TRBD1 for D (5 bases). The V end was cut by 4 bases, the J end by 5 bases, with 12 bases between. Looked up from germline, CDR1 is SQVTM and CDR2 is ANQGSEA. The length of the CDR3 is 13 residues.